This passage covers 19 T cell receptor beta chains from one sample sequenced in a study of blood T cell repertoires in COVID-19. Using immunoSEQ multiplex PCR, the repertoire was profiled, and TCRdb retains in-frame clones only, with some absent. The sample records 150,000 to 180,000 clones, about 80% being singletons. The material sequenced was peripheral blood. The receptor set was obtained from a woman aged 55-70 years with acute or convalescent COVID-19.

The genes are TRBV6-5 and TRBJ2-1; 7 bases agree with TRBD1. CDR3 length: 14 amino acids. The V and J ends lost 8 bases and 4 bases, in that order; junction bases with no gene match: 8. Looked up from germline, CDR1 is MNHEY and CDR2 is SVGAGI. This CDR3 reads CASVLGQSYNEQFF. CDR3 DNA: TGTGCCAGCGTCCTGGGACAGTCATACAATGAGCAGTTCTTC.

This rearrangement joins TRBV5-1 to TRBJ1-2; 9 bases line up with TRBD1. CDR3 length: 15 amino acids. From germline, CDR1 is SGHRS and CDR2 YFSETQ. J gave up 5 bases and V 2 bases, and 7 bases lay outside the gene matches. The CDR3 is CASSFQTGGGYGYTF. The CDR3 nucleotides are TGCGCCAGCAGCTTCCAAACAGGGGGCGGTTATGGCTACACCTTC. Filled out from reference TRBV5-1 and TRBJ1-2, the complete variable domain reads KAGVTQTPRYLIKTRGQQVTLSCSPISGHRSVSWYQQTPGQGLQFLFEYFSETQRNKGNFPGRFSGRQFSNSRSEMNVSTLELGDSALYLCASSFQTGGGYGYTFGSGTRLTVV.

This sequence joins TRBV5-1 and TRBJ1-2; D not certain. V was clipped by 2 bases and J by 2 bases, with 4 bases between them. The germline V gene encodes CDR1 SGHRS and CDR2 YFSETQ. This CDR3 has 12 residues. In DNA form, the CDR3 reads TGCGCCAGCAGCTTAGCCAACTATGGCTACACCTTC. It encodes CASSLANYGYTF.

The chain is built from TRBV12-5 and TRBJ2-5; D perhaps matches TRBD2 (6 bases). Germline-derived CDR1 and CDR2 are LGHNT and FRNRAP. The CDR3 sequence is 17 residues long. The V and J ends lost 2 bases and 4 bases respectively, with 20 bases between them. CDR3: CASGLNYGGAYGETQYF. In nucleotides, the CDR3 is TGTGCTAGTGGTTTGAATTACGGAGGGGCGTATGGAGAGACCCAGTACTTC.

The V call is TRBV3-1 (or the pseudogene TRBV3-2), the J call TRBJ2-5, with no clear D. CDR3 length: 15 residues. The V gene's germline CDR1 is LGHDT and CDR2 YNNKEL (reference sequence). V was trimmed by 1 base and J by 2 bases, leaving 11 bases between them. CDR3 loop: CASSQVRLRQETQYF. CDR3 sequence (DNA): TGTGCCAGCAGCCAAGTCCGTTTGCGGCAAGAGACCCAGTACTTC.

This chain connects TRBV15 to TRBJ1-5; TRBD1 agrees at 9 bases. Germline-derived CDR1 and CDR2 are LNHNV and YYDKDF (reference sequence). V shed 3 bases and J 5 bases; nucleotides not matched to a gene: 8. This CDR3 has 16 residues. As DNA, the CDR3 is TGTGCCACCAGCAGCCCGACGTACAGGGGGCATCAGCCCCAGCATTTT. It specifies CATSSPTYRGHQPQHF.

The chain employs TRBV2 and TRBJ1-1; a possible D gene is TRBD1 (6 bases). V was cut by 1 base and J by 2 bases, with 14 bases left in between. CDR1 SNHLY and CDR2 FYNNEI come from the germline V gene. The CDR3 runs to 16 residues. CDR3 coding DNA: TGTGCCAGCAGTGAAGGCGGCAGGGGCGGTAACACTGAAGCTTTCTTT. Translation gives CASSEGGRGGNTEAFF.

This clone was seen more than once but under ten times. Germline and junction disagree at one end, which may indicate a read error. The rearrangement joins TRBV3-1 (or the pseudogene TRBV3-2) to TRBJ2-1; D gene uncertain. Germline V CDR1 and CDR2: LGHDT, YNNKEL (reference sequence). The CDR3 totals 13 residues. As DNA, the CDR3 is TGTGCCAGCAGTCAAGGTCGGTACGGTGAGCAGTTCTTC. This translates into CASSQGRYGEQFF.

To note about this clone: One end of the junction varies from germline; a read error may be responsible. The chain joins TRBV5-1 to TRBJ2-1, with a possible D match to TRBD2 (5 bases). The CDR3 runs 15 residues. CDR1 is SGHRS, CDR2 YFSETQ, per germline. The CDR3 DNA reads as TGCGCCAGCAGCAAAGAGGCCGGGGTCCTGGGGAGCCGGGTCTTC. Its translation: CASSKEAGVLGSRVF.

V and J are TRBV7-3 and TRBJ2-2; TRBD1 matches at 8 bases. The V gene's germline CDR1 is SGHTA and CDR2 FQGTGA. There are 16 residues in the CDR3. With V trimmed by 6 bases and J by 3 bases, 9 bases remained unmatched. CDR3 in amino acids: CASSQPQGADTGELFF. The CDR3 DNA is TGTGCCAGCAGTCAACCTCAGGGGGCAGACACCGGGGAGCTGTTTTTT. The full variable domain, rest sourced from reference TRBV7-3 and TRBJ2-2, is GAGVSQTPSNKVTEKGKYVELRCDPISGHTALYWYRQSLGQGPEFLIYFQGTGAADDSGLPNDRFFAVRPEGSVSTLKIQRTERGDSAVYLCASSQPQGADTGELFFGEGSRLTVL.

V gene TRBV5-8 combines with J gene TRBJ2-5, with 8 bases that match TRBD2. The CDR3 is made up of 14 amino acids. Trimming removed 3 bases from V and 5 bases from J; junction bases left unmatched: 6. From germline, CDR1 is SGHTS and CDR2 YDEGEE. The CDR3 is CASSSGGAGETQYF. The CDR3 nucleotides are TGTGCCAGCAGCTCCGGGGGGGCCGGGGAGACCCAGTACTTC.

This clone was recorded only once. V usage is TRBV5-1 and J usage is TRBJ1-6, with D tentatively TRBD1 (5 bases). The CDR3 extends over 14 amino acids. Germline V CDR1 and CDR2: SGHRS, YFSETQ. The V gene lost 4 bases and the J gene lost 8 bases, with 13 bases spanning the gap. CDR3 sequence reads: CASSPEGEDSPLHF. The CDR3 DNA reads TGCGCCAGCAGCCCGGAAGGGGAGGATTCACCCCTCCACTTT. The variable domain in full, completed from reference TRBV5-1 and TRBJ1-6, reads KAGVTQTPRYLIKTRGQQVTLSCSPISGHRSVSWYQQTPGQGLQFLFEYFSETQRNKGNFPGRFSGRQFSNSRSEMNVSTLELGDSALYLCASSPEGEDSPLHFGNGTRLTVT.

The chain couples TRBV19 to TRBJ1-2, with a possible D match to TRBD1 (6 bases). CDR3 length equals 14 residues. CDR1 and CDR2 from the germline V gene are LNHDA and SQIVND (reference sequence). Trimming took 6 bases from V and 6 from J, leaving 17 bases between them. CDR3 residues: CASRLRGAHNGYTF. CDR3 bases: TGTGCCAGTAGGCTTCGGGGGGCGCACAATGGCTACACCTTC.

This sequence joins TRBV5-1 and TRBJ1-1, with D hard to call. CDR1 is SGHRS and CDR2 is YFSETQ in the germline V gene. CDR3 length: 14 residues. V lost 2 bases and J 11 bases, leaving 19 bases between the germline ends. The DNA of the CDR3 is TGCGCCAGCAGCTTCAACACAGCTCGGGAGAGGGCTTTCTTT. Amino acid sequence: CASSFNTARERAFF. Based on the CDR3 plus reference TRBV5-1 and TRBJ1-1, the full variable domain is KAGVTQTPRYLIKTRGQQVTLSCSPISGHRSVSWYQQTPGQGLQFLFEYFSETQRNKGNFPGRFSGRQFSNSRSEMNVSTLELGDSALYLCASSFNTARERAFFGQGTRLTVV.

This rearrangement joins TRBV10-1 to TRBJ2-1; no firm D call. V lost 0 bases, J lost 0 bases, and 9 bases lay in between. This CDR3 contains 16 residues. Germline CDR1 reads WNHNN; CDR2 reads SYGVQD (reference sequence). The CDR3, as DNA: TGCGCCAGCAGTGAGTCGCGGCAGAGCTCCTACAATGAGCAGTTCTTC. This translates into CASSESRQSSYNEQFF.

The chain joins TRBV19 to TRBJ1-1, with unresolved D. CDR1 LNHDA and CDR2 SQIVND come from the germline V gene (reference sequence). Trimming removed 8 bases from V and 5 bases from J, with 21 bases in between. There are 15 residues in the CDR3. CDR3 in DNA: TGTGCCAGTCTCGACGCAACCAGACTAAGGACTGAAGCTTTCTTT. It specifies CASLDATRLRTEAFF.

This clone was recorded once. The CDR3 DNA is TGTGCCAGCAGCCCAGCGGGATCGCGGAATGAGCAGTTCTTC. It yields the protein CASSPAGSRNEQFF. This chain joins TRBV11-2 and TRBJ2-1; 7 bases match TRBD2. This CDR3 region has 14 residues. Germline V lookup: CDR1 SGHAT, CDR2 FQNNGV. After removal of 5 bases from V and 7 bases from J, the junction contained 8 bases not matched to a gene.

Note on this clone: The sample holds other DNA sequences that translate to the same CDR3. The chain links TRBV5-1 to TRBJ2-7, with TRBD1 identical over 11 bases. V lost 4 bases and J lost 2; bases outside the gene matches: 2. CDR3 length: 14 amino acids. Germline V gene lookup returns CDR1 SGHRS and CDR2 YFSETQ. CDR3 residues: CASSPGQGAYEQYF. CDR3 in DNA: TGCGCCAGCAGCCCGGGACAGGGGGCCTACGAGCAGTACTTC.

This chain uses TRBV5-1 with TRBJ2-1; 7 bases map to TRBD1. The V and J ends lost 2 bases and 12 bases, in that order; junction bases with no gene match: 17. The germline V gene encodes CDR1 SGHRS and CDR2 YFSETQ. The CDR3 consists of 16 residues. The CDR3 sequence: CASSLEPGQTVSGQFF. Written as DNA, the CDR3 is TGCGCCAGCAGCTTAGAACCGGGACAGACCGTGAGTGGGCAGTTCTTC.